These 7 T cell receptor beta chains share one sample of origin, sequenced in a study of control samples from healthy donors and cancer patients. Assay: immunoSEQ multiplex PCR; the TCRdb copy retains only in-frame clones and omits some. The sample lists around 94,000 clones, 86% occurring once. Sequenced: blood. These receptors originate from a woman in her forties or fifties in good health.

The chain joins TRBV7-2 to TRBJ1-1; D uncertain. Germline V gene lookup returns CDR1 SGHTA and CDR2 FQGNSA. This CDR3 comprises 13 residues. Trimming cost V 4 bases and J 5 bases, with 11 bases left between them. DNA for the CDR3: TGTGCCAGCAGCTCCCATAGTCTAACTGAAGCTTTCTTT. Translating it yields CASSSHSLTEAFF.

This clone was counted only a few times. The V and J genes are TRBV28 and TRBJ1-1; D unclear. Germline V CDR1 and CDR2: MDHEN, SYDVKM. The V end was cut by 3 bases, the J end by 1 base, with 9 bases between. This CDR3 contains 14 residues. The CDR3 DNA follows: TGTGCCAGCAGTTTGGGGAACAGGAACACTGAAGCTTTCTTT. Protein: CASSLGNRNTEAFF.

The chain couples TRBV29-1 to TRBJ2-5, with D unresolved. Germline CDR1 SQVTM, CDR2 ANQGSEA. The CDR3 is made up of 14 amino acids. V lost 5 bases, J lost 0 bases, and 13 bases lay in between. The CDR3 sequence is CSVRPETYQETQYF. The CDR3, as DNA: TGCAGCGTTAGGCCCGAGACTTACCAAGAGACCCAGTACTTC.

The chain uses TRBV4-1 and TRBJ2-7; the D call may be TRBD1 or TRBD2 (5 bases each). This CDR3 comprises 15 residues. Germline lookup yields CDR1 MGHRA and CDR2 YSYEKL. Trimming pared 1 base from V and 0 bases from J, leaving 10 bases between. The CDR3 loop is CASSQVRGSSYEQYF. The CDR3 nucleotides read TGCGCCAGCAGCCAAGTCCGGGGCAGCTCCTACGAGCAGTACTTC.

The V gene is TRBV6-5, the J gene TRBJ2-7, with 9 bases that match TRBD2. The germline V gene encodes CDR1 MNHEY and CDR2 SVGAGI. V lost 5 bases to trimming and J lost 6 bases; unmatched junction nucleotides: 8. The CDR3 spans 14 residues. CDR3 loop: CASSPVGTSSEQYF. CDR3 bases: TGTGCCAGCAGTCCCGTAGGGACTAGCAGCGAGCAGTACTTC.

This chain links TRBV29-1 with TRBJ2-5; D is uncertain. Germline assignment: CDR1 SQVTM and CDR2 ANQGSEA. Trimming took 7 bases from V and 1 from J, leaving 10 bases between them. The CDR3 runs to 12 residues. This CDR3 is CSAGRLQETQYF. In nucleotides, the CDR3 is TGCAGCGCTGGTAGGCTCCAAGAGACCCAGTACTTC.

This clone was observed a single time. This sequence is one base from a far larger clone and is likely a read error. The CDR3 region has the DNA TGTGCCAGCAGCTTAGGGGGGTGGGATGGCTACACCTTC. It codes for CASSLGGWDGYTF. The chain is built from TRBV7-3 and TRBJ1-2; maybe TRBD1 (5 bases). Looked up from germline, CDR1 is SGHTA and CDR2 is FQGTGA. There are 13 residues in the CDR3. The V end lost 2 bases, the J end lost 6 bases, and 10 bases lay between the germline ends.